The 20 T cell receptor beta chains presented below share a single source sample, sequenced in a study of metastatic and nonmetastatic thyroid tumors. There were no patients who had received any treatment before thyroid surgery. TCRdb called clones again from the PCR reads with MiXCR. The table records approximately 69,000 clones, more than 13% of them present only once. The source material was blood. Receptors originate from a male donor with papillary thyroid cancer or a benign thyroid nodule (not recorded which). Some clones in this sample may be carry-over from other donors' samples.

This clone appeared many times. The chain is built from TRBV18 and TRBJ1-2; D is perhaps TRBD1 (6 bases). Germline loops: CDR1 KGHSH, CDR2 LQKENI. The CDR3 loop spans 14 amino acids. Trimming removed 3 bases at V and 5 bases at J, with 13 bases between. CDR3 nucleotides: TGTGCCAGCTCACCGGGACAAGGGGCATATGGCTACACCTTC. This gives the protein CASSPGQGAYGYTF.

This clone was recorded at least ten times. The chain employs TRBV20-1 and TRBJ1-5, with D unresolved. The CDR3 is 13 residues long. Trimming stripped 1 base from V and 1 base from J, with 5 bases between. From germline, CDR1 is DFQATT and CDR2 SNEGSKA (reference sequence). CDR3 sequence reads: CSARAWSNQPQHF. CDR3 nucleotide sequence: TGCAGTGCTAGAGCTTGGAGCAATCAGCCCCAGCATTTT.

This CDR3 reads CASSLTSVEHNEQFF. The CDR3 DNA sequence: TGCGCCAGCAGTCTGACTAGCGTAGAACACAATGAGCAGTTCTTC. The rearrangement joins TRBV10-1 to TRBJ2-1; TRBD2 agrees at 8 bases. Germline CDR1 and CDR2: WNHNN and SYGVQD (reference sequence). The CDR3 spans 15 residues. V lost 5 bases, J lost 5 bases, and 8 bases stayed unmatched.

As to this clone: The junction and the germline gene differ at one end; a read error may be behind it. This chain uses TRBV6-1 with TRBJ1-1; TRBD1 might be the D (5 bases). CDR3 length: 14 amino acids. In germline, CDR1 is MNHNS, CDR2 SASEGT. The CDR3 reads CATLDSSGDTQAFF. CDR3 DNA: TGTGCCACCTTAGACAGCTCTGGAGACACTCAAGCTTTCTTT.

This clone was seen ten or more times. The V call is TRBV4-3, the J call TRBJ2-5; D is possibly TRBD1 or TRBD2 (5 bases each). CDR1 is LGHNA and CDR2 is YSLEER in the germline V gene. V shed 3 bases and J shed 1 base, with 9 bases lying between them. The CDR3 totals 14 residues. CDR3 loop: CASSHLGTQETQYF. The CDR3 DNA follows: TGCGCCAGCAGCCACCTAGGGACCCAAGAGACCCAGTACTTC.

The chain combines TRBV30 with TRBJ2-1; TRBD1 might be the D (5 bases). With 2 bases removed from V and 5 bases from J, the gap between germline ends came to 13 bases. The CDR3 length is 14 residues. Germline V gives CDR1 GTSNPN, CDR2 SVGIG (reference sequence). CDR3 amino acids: CAWSFGADNNEQFF. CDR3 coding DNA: TGTGCCTGGAGTTTTGGGGCCGACAACAATGAGCAGTTCTTC. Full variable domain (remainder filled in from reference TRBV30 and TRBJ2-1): SQTIHQWPATLVQPVGSPLSLECTVEGTSNPNLYWYRQAAGRGLQLLFYSVGIGQISSEVPQNLSASRPQDRQFILSSKKLLLSDSGFYLCAWSFGADNNEQFFGPGTRLTVL.

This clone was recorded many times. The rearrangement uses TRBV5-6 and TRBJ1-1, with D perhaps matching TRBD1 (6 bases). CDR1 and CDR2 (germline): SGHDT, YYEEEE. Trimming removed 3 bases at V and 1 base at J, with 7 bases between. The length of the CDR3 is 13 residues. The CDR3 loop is CASSYRENTEAFF. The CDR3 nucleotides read TGTGCCAGCAGCTACAGGGAGAACACTGAAGCTTTCTTT.

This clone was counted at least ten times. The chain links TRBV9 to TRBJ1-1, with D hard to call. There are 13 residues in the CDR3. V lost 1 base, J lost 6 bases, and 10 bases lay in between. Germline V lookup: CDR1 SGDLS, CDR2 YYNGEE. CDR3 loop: CASSVQEGAEAFF. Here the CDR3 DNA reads TGTGCCAGCAGCGTACAAGAAGGCGCTGAAGCTTTCTTT.

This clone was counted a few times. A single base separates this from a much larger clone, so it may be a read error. CDR3 bases: TGTGCCAGCAGCTTAGCCCGACTAGCGTACGAGCAGTACTTC. It codes for CASSLARLAYEQYF. The chain carries TRBV7-9 and TRBJ2-7, with 8 bases that match TRBD2. The CDR3 covers 14 residues. Per germline, CDR1 SEHNR and CDR2 FQNEAQ (reference sequence). V dropped 0 bases and J dropped 4; count of bases not matched to a gene: 2.

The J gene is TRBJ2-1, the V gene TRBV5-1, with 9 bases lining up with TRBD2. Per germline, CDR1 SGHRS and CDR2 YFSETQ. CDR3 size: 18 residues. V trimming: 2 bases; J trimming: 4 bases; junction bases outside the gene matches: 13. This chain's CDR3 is CASSLLLAGASGYNEQFF. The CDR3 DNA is TGCGCCAGCAGCTTACTACTAGCGGGTGCCTCGGGGTACAATGAGCAGTTCTTC. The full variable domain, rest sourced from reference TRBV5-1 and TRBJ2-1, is KAGVTQTPRYLIKTRGQQVTLSCSPISGHRSVSWYQQTPGQGLQFLFEYFSETQRNKGNFPGRFSGRQFSNSRSEMNVSTLELGDSALYLCASSLLLAGASGYNEQFFGPGTRLTVL.

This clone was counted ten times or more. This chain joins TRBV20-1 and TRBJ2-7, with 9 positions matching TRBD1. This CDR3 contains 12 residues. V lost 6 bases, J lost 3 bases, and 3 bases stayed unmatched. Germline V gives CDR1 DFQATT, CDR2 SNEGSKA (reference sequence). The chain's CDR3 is CSAGQGNYEQYF. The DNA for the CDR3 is TGCAGTGCGGGACAGGGTAACTACGAGCAGTACTTC.

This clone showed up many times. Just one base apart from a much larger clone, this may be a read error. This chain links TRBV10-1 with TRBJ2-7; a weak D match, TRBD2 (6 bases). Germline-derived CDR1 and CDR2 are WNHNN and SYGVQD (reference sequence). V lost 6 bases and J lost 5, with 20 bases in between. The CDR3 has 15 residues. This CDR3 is CASSTWTTGPDEQYV. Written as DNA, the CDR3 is TGCGCCAGCAGCACCTGGACTACCGGGCCCGACGAGCAGTACGTC.

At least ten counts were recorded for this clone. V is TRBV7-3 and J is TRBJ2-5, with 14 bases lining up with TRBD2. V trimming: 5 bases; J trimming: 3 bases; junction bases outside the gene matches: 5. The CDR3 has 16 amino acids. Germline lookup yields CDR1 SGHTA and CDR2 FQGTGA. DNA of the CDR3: TGTGCCAGCAGCAACCTGGGACTAGCGGGAGAAGAGACCCAGTACTTC. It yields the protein CASSNLGLAGEETQYF.

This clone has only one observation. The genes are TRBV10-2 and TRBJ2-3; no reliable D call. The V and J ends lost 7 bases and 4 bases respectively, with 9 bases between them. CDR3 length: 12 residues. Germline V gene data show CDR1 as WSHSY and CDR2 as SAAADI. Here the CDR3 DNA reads TGCGCCAGCAAGACGGATCCAGATACGCAGTATTTT. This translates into CASKTDPDTQYF.

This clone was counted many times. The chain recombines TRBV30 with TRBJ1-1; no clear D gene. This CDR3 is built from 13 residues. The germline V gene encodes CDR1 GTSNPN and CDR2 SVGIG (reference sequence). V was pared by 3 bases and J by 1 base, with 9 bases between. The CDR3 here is CAWRRNRNTEAFF. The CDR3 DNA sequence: TGTGCCTGGAGACGCAACAGGAACACTGAAGCTTTCTTT.

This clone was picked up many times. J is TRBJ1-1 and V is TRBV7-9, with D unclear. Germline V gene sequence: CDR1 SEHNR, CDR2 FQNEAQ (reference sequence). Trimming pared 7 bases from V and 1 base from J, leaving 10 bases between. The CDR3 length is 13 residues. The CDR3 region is CASTINTNTEAFF. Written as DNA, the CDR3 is TGTGCCAGCACCATAAACACGAACACTGAAGCTTTCTTT.

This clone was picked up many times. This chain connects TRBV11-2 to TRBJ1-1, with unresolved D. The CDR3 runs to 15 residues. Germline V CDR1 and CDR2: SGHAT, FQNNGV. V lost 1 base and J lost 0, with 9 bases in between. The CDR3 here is CASSLVYSMNTEAFF. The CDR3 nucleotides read TGTGCCAGCAGCTTAGTCTACAGCATGAACACTGAAGCTTTCTTT.

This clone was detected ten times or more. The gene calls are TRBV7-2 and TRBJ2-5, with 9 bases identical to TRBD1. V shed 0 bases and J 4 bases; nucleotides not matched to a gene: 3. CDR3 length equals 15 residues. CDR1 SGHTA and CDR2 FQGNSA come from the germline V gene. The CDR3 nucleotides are TGTGCCAGCAGCTTAGCAGGGACAGGGAGAGAGACCCAGTACTTC. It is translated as CASSLAGTGRETQYF.

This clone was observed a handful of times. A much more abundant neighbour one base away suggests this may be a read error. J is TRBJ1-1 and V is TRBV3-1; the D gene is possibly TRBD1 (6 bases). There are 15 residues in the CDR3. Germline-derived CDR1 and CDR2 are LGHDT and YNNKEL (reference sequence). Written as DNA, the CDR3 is TGTGCCAGCAGCCAAGTTACAGGGTTAAACACTGAAGCTCTCTTT. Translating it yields CASSQVTGLNTEALF.

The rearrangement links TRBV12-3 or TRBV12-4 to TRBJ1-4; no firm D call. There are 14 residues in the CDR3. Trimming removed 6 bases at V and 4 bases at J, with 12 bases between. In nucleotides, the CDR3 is TGTGCCAGCAGAACTGACGCGGTTAATGAAAAACTGTTTTTT. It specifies CASRTDAVNEKLFF.